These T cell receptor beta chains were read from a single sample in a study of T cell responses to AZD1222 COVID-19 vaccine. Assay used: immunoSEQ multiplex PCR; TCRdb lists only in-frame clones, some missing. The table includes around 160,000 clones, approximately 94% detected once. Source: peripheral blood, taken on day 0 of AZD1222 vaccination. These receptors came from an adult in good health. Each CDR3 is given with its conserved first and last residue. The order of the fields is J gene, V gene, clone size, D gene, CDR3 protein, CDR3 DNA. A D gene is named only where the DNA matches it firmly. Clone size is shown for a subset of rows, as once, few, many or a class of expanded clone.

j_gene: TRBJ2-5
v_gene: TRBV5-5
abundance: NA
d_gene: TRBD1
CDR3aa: CASSLTPDRAEQETQYF
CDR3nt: TGTGCCAGCAGCCTAACCCCCGACAGGGCCGAACAAGAGACCCAGTACTTC

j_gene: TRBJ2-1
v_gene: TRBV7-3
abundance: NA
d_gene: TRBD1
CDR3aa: CASSLAQGAYNEQFF
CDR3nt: TGTGCCAGCAGCTTAGCGCAGGGGGCATACAATGAGCAGTTCTTC

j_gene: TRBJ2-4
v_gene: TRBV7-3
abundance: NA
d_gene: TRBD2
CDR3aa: CASSLTSATSGSQNIQYF
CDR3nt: TGTGCCAGCAGCTTAACGTCGGCGACTAGCGGATCTCAAAACATTCAGTACTTC

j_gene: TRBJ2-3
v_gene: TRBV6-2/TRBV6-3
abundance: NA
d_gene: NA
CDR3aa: CASSYVPDTDTQYF
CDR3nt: TGTGCCAGCAGTTACGTTCCGGACACAGATACGCAGTATTTT

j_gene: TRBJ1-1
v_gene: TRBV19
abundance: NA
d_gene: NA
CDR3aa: CASSDRTTEAFF
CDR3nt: TGTGCCAGTTCCGACAGGACCACTGAAGCTTTCTTT

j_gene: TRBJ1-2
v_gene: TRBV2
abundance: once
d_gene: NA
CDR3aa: CASRDRATYGYTF
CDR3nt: TGTGCCAGCAGGGACAGAGCCACATATGGCTACACCTTC

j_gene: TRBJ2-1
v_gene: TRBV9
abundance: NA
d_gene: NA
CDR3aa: CASSVATRVDEQFF
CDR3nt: TGTGCCAGCAGCGTAGCTACTCGAGTAGATGAGCAGTTCTTC

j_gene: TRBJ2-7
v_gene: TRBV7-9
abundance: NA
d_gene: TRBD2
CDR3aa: CASSSGLAPYEQYF
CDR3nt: TGTGCCAGCAGCTCGGGACTAGCACCCTACGAGCAGTACTTC

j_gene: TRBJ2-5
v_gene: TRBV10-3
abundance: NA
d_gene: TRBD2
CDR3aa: CAISESASGGETQYF
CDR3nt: TGTGCCATCAGTGAGTCCGCCTCGGGGGGGGAGACCCAGTACTTC

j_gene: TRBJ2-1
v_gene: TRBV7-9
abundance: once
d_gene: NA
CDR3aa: CASSLGGTAYNEQFF
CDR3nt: TGTGCCAGCAGCTTAGGCGGGACCGCCTACAATGAGCAGTTCTTC

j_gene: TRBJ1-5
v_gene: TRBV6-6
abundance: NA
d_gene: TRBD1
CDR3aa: CASRRGGDRHQPQHF
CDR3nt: TGTGCCAGCAGGCGCGGTGGGGACAGACACCAGCCCCAGCATTTT

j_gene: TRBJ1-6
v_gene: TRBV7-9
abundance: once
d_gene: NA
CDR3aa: CASSLGAGIGSPLHF
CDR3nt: TGTGCCAGCAGCTTGGGGGCCGGGATTGGTTCACCCCTCCACTTT

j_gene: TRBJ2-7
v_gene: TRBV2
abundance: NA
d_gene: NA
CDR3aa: CASSPTWVLYEQYF
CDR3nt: TGTGCCAGCAGCCCAACGTGGGTATTGTACGAGCAGTACTTC

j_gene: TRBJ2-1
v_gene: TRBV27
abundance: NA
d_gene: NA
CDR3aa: CASSINRKRFF
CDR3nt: TGTGCCAGCAGCATAAATCGCAAAAGGTTCTTC

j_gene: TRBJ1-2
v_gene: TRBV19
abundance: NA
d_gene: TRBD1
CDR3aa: CASSARDSNYGYTF
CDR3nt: TGTGCCAGTAGTGCCCGGGACAGCAACTATGGCTACACCTTC

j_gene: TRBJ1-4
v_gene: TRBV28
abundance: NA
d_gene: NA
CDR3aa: CASSRGRVETNEKLFF
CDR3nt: TGTGCCAGCAGTAGGGGTAGGGTTGAGACTAATGAAAAACTGTTTTTT

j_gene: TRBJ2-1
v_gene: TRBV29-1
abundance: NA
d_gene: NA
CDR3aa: CSVGSFVEQFF
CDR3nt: TGCAGCGTTGGGTCGTTTGTTGAGCAGTTCTTC

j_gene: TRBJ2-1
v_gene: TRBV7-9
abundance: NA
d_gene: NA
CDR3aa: CASSLAVNEQFF
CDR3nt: TGTGCCAGCAGCTTAGCAGTCAATGAGCAGTTCTTC

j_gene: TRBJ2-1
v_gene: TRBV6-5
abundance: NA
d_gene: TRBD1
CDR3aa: CASSYSQGVEQFF
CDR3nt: TGTGCCAGCAGTTACTCACAGGGGGTTGAGCAGTTCTTC

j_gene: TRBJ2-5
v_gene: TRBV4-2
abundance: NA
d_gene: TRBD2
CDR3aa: CASSQDRRGAGETQYF
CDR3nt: TGTGCCAGCAGCCAAGATAGGCGGGGGGCCGGGGAGACCCAGTACTTC

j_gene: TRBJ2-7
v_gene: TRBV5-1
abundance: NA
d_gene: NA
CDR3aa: CASSSGWLGAGDYEQYF
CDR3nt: TGCGCCAGCAGCTCGGGGTGGTTGGGGGCAGGGGACTACGAGCAGTACTTC

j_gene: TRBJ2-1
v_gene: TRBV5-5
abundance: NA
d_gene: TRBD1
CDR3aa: CASRTRDRTYNEQFF
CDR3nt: TGTGCCAGCCGAACGAGGGACAGGACATATAATGAGCAGTTCTTC

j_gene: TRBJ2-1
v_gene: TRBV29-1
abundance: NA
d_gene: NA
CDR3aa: CSVLAPSSYNEQFF
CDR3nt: TGCAGCGTTCTAGCACCGAGCTCCTACAATGAGCAGTTCTTC

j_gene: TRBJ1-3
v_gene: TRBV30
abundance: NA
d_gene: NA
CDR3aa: CAWRTGYSGNTIYF
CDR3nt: TGTGCCTGGAGGACAGGCTACTCTGGAAACACCATATATTTT

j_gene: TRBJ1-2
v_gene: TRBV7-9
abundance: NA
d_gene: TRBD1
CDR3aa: CASSLALTGTFYGYTF
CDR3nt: TGTGCCAGCAGCTTAGCATTGACAGGGACATTCTATGGCTACACCTTC

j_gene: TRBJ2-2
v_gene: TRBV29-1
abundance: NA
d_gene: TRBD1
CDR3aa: CSVLTGGYTGELFF
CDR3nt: TGCAGCGTCCTGACAGGGGGATACACCGGGGAGCTGTTTTTT

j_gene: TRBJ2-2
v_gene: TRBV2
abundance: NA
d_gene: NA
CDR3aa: CASRSGSLLRDGLAGELFF
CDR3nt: TGTGCCAGCAGGTCCGGCAGTTTACTGCGGGACGGGCTCGCCGGGGAGCTGTTTTTT

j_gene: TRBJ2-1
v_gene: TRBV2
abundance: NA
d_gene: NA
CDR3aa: CASRDQGLHNEQFF
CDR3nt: TGTGCCAGCAGAGACCAGGGACTCCACAATGAGCAGTTCTTC

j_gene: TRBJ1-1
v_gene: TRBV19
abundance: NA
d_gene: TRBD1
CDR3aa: CASSIGGQGVEAFF
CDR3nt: TGTGCCAGTAGTATTGGGGGACAGGGGGTAGAAGCTTTCTTT

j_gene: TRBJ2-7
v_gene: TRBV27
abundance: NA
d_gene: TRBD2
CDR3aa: CASSFSGRGEQYF
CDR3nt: TGTGCCAGCAGTTTCTCAGGGAGGGGCGAGCAGTACTTC

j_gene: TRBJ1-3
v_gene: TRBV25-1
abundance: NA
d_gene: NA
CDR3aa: CASSTTGGSGNTIYF
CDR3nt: TGTGCCAGCAGTACTACAGGAGGCTCTGGAAACACCATATATTTT

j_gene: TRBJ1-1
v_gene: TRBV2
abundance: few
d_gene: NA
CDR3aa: CASSDVGNTEAFF
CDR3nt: TGTGCCAGCAGCGACGTGGGAAACACTGAAGCTTTCTTT

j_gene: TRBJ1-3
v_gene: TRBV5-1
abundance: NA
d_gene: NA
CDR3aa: CASSLDPGTLGIYF
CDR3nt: TGCGCCAGCAGCCTAGATCCCGGGACCCTTGGCATATATTTT

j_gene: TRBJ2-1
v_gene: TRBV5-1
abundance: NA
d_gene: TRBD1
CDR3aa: CASSSDRPLYNEQFF
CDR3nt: TGCGCCAGCAGCTCGGACAGGCCCCTTTACAATGAGCAGTTCTTC

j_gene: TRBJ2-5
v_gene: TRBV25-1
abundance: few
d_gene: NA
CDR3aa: CASSESWGQETQYF
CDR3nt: TGTGCCAGCAGTGAATCCTGGGGCCAAGAGACCCAGTACTTC

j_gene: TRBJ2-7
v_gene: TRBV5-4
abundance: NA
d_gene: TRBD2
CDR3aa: CASSSSGSSYEQYF
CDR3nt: TGTGCCAGCAGCTCCAGCGGGAGCTCCTACGAGCAGTACTTC

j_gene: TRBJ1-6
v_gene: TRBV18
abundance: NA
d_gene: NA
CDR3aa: CASSPKGFSYNSPLHF
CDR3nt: TGTGCCAGCTCACCCAAGGGGTTTTCCTATAATTCACCCCTCCACTTT

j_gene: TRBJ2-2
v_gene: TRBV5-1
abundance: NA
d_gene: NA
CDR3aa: CASGNNPGTGELFF
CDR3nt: TGCGCCAGCGGGAACAACCCGGGCACCGGGGAGCTGTTTTTT

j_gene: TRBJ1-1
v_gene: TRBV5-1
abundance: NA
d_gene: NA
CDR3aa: CASSLEAHTHTEAFF
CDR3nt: TGCGCCAGCAGCTTGGAGGCACACACCCACACTGAAGCTTTCTTT

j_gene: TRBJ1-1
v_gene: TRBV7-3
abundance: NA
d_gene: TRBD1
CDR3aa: CASSLDRVGEAFF
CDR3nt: TGTGCCAGCAGCCTTGACAGGGTCGGTGAAGCTTTCTTT

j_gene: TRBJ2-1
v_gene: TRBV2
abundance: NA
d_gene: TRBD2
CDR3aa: CASSVHVGPTSGSTNEQFF
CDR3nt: TGTGCCAGCAGTGTTCATGTAGGGCCCACTAGCGGGAGCACGAATGAGCAGTTCTTC

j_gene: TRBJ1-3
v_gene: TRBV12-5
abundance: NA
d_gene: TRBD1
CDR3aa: CASGLVGQGAYGNTIYF
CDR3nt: TGTGCTAGTGGTTTGGTCGGGCAGGGGGCTTATGGAAACACCATATATTTT

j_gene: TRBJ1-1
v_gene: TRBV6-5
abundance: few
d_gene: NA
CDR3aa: CASRNRFQNTEAFF
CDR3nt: TGTGCCAGCAGGAACAGATTTCAGAACACTGAAGCTTTCTTT

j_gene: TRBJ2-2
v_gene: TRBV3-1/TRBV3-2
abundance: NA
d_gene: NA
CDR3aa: CASSLAGYTGELFF
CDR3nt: TGTGCCAGCAGCCTGGCAGGGTACACCGGGGAGCTGTTTTTT

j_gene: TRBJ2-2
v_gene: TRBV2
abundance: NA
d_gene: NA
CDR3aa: CASSFGLTTGELFF
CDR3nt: TGTGCCAGCAGCTTCGGACTGACCACCGGGGAGCTGTTTTTT

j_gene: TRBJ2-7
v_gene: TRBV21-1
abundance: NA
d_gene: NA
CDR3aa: CASSKDSSSYEQYF
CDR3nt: TGTGCCAGCAGCAAAGACAGCAGCTCCTACGAGCAGTACTTC

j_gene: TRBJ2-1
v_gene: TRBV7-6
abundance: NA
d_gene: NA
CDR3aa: CASSPVGASRYNEQFF
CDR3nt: TGTGCCAGCAGCCCCGTGGGCGCGAGCCGTTACAATGAGCAGTTCTTC

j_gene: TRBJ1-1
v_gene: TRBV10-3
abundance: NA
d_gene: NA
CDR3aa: CAIREGQNTEAFF
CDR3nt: TGTGCCATCCGGGAAGGGCAGAACACTGAAGCTTTCTTT

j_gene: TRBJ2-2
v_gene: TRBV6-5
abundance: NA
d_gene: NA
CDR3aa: CASSYTEGELFF
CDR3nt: TGTGCCAGCAGTTACACCGAAGGGGAGCTGTTTTTT

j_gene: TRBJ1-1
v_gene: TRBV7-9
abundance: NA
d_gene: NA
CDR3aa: CASMGLGDTEAFF
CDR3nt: TGTGCCAGCATGGGACTTGGGGACACTGAAGCTTTCTTT

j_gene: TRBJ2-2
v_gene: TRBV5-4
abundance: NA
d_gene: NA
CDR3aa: CASSRVAGAATGELFF
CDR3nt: TGTGCCAGCAGCCGTGTTGCGGGGGCGGCCACCGGGGAGCTGTTTTTT

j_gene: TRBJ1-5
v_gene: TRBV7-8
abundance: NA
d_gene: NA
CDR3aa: CASSFTTGVSNQPQHF
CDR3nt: TGTGCCAGCAGCTTCACCACAGGAGTTAGCAATCAGCCCCAGCATTTT

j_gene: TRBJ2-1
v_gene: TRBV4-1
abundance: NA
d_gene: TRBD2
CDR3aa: CASSQEGSGRRSYNEQFF
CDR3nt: TGCGCCAGCAGCCAAGAGGGTAGCGGGAGACGTTCCTACAATGAGCAGTTCTTC